This T cell receptor beta chain was identified during a study of control samples from healthy donors and cancer patients (dated by TCRdb to about 2020). Library construction relied on the immunoSEQ multiplex PCR assay. The source is immuneACCESS, and TCRdb retained only in-frame sequences with V and J called. Part of the clones is not carried over; for the studies checked, unresolved V genes explain less than half of this, and the remainder is unexplained. For this sample the table gives about 74,000 clones, of which about 88% were detected only once. Around 5.7% of the sample rests with the top ten. Trimming leaves V shorter by 4 bases and J shorter by 0 bases, with the junction holding 4 bases beyond the gene matches. The germline V gene (reference sequence) provides CDR1 SGHNT and CDR2 YYREEE. From the cysteine up to the phenylalanine, the CDR3 has a length of 14 residues. Only the CDR3 region is kept as DNA, spanning 42 bases read in frame from base 1.

Comment on this clone: Its antigen specificity is not known. Base qualities are not at hand, and no much larger clone is one base apart.

This TCR came from a woman in her fifties or sixties in good health. This chain is built from TRBV5-4 and TRBJ2-7; 7 junctional bases match TRBD1. Sequencing was done on a sample of blood. The CDR3 protein sequence reads: CASSVQGLSYEQYF. The nucleotide sequence is TGTGCCAGCAGCGTACAGGGGCTCTCCTACGAGCAGTACTTC.